The TCR beta chain under discussion was sequenced for a study of T cells expressing NK-cell markers. Germline CDR1 and CDR2: MDHEN and SYDVKM. CDR3 length: 12 amino acids. TCRdb processed the 5' RACE reads again and assigns one entry to each CDR3 protein, with no DNA. The table for this sample gives 350,000 to 450,000 distinct CDR3 sequences. J is TRBJ2-7 and V is TRBV28. Sequencing input: blood T cells: a sorted CD56 or NKG2C T cell subset, CD4+ or CD8+ T cells, or bulk PBMC T cells (not recorded which). This receptor was identified in a man aged 18-75 years in good health. CDR3 protein: CASSFVDYEQYF.